Following are 14 T cell receptor beta chains from one sample sequenced in a study of T cells in Graves' hyperthyroidism and ophthalmopathy. Researchers took RNA transcripts and amplified the TCR beta CDR3 regions from them. With the HTBI primer set, the TCR CDR3 went through a first round of RT-PCR. Via MiXCR, TCRdb re-called the multiplex PCR reads, giving one row per CDR3 protein. The data contain 350,000 to 450,000 distinct CDR3 sequences, over 11% of them singletons. The sequenced material came from blood. These receptors were taken from a woman in her fifties or sixties with Graves' hyperthyroidism.

Many counts were recorded for this clonotype. CDR3 protein: CASSPRGQGYGYTF. CDR3 nucleotides: TGTGCCAGCAGTCCGCGAGGCCAAGGCTATGGCTACACCTTC. V and J are TRBV6-1 and TRBJ1-2, with D uncertain. The germline V gene has CDR1 MNHNS and CDR2 SASEGT. The CDR3 length is 14 residues. V was shortened by 5 bases and J by 4 bases, with 14 bases between the two germline ends.

The CDR3 region is CSASLGDYGYTF. CDR3 bases: TGCAGTGCTAGTCTAGGGGACTATGGCTACACCTTC. The rearrangement links TRBV20-1 to TRBJ1-2; D possibly corresponds to TRBD1 (5 bases). V was pared by 3 bases and J by 3 bases, with 8 bases between. The CDR3 loop spans 12 amino acids. Germline assignment: CDR1 DFQATT and CDR2 SNEGSKA (reference sequence).

The genes are TRBV20-1 and TRBJ1-5; possible D gene TRBD1, 6 bases. This CDR3 is 18 amino acids long. Between the trimmed V and J ends, which lost 0 bases and 4 bases, there was a span of 22 bases. The germline V gene encodes CDR1 DFQATT and CDR2 SNEGSKA (reference sequence). The CDR3 is CSARDVTQGTGVNQPQHF. The CDR3 region has the DNA TGCAGTGCTAGAGATGTCACCCAGGGGACGGGGGTAAATCAGCCCCAGCATTTT.

V is TRBV3-1 and J is TRBJ2-7, with TRBD2 matching 11 bases. There are 15 residues in the CDR3. Trimming took 5 bases from V and 5 from J; bases not matched to a gene: 8. CDR1 is LGHDT and CDR2 is YNNKEL in the germline V gene (reference sequence). The CDR3 DNA follows: TGTGCCAGCAGCGAACCGGGACTAGCGGTTAACGAGCAGTACTTC. It codes for CASSEPGLAVNEQYF.

The gene calls are TRBV29-1 and TRBJ2-7, with TRBD1 matching over 10 bases. This CDR3 contains 12 residues. The J segment lost 6 bases and the V segment lost 6 bases, leaving 5 bases of the junction unmatched. Looked up from germline, CDR1 is SQVTM and CDR2 is ANQGSEA. CDR3 residues: CSVQGQGTEQYF. The DNA of the CDR3 is TGCAGCGTCCAGGGACAGGGGACCGAGCAGTACTTC.

This clonotype has a count of ten or more. The chain couples TRBV24-1 to TRBJ2-5; TRBD1 matches 10 bases. V gave up 1 base and J gave up 4 bases; unmatched junction bases: 2. The CDR3 is 15 residues long. Germline CDR1 KGHDR, CDR2 SFDVKD. The CDR3 coding sequence is TGTGCCACCAGTGATTTACGGACAGGGGGAGAGACCCAGTACTTC. This sequence encodes CATSDLRTGGETQYF.

This clonotype showed up just a few times. The V gene is TRBV29-1, the J gene TRBJ2-1; 13 nucleotides match TRBD2. Germline values: CDR1 SQVTM, CDR2 ANQGSEA. The CDR3 contains 16 residues. V was pared by 7 bases and J by 9 bases, with 15 bases of the junction left unmatched. This CDR3 reads CSGHRVTSGRGGEQFF. CDR3 DNA sequence: TGCAGCGGGCACAGGGTTACTAGCGGGAGGGGGGGTGAGCAGTTCTTC.

This clonotype came up a few times. V is TRBV5-1 and J is TRBJ1-1; TRBD1 might be the D (5 bases). The germline gives CDR1 SGHRS, CDR2 YFSETQ. Trimming removed 0 bases from V and 5 bases from J, with 14 bases in between. This CDR3 spans 15 amino acids. CDR3 region: CASSLVGTTGTEAFF. The CDR3 bases are TGCGCCAGCAGCTTGGTGGGGACCACGGGGACTGAAGCTTTCTTT.

This clonotype was counted many times. The chain joins TRBV12-3 or TRBV12-4 to TRBJ1-2, with TRBD1 matching 8 bases. V dropped 11 bases and J dropped 3; count of bases not matched to a gene: 14. The CDR3 is 15 amino acids. CDR3 sequence: CASTSSGTGYYGYTF. The CDR3 DNA reads as TGTGCCTCAACCAGCAGTGGGACAGGTTACTATGGCTACACCTTC.

This clonotype was seen at least ten times. V is TRBV11-2 and J is TRBJ2-2; 8 bases are a match to TRBD2. This CDR3 contains 16 residues. V shed 9 bases, J shed 6 bases, and the junction held 15 bases outside the gene matches. Germline V gene sequence: CDR1 SGHAT, CDR2 FQNNGV. CDR3 amino acids: CASQRAGGDAAGELFF. The CDR3 DNA is TGTGCCAGTCAGCGGGCCGGGGGGGATGCCGCCGGGGAGCTGTTTTTT.

This clonotype has a handful of counts. The chain combines TRBV27 with TRBJ1-2, with D hard to call. Trimming cost V 2 bases and J 2 bases, with 12 bases left between them. Germline V CDR1 and CDR2: MNHEY, SMNVEV (reference sequence). The CDR3 has 15 residues. CDR3 sequence: CASSLGINPNYGYTF. CDR3 DNA: TGTGCCAGCAGTTTAGGGATAAACCCGAACTATGGCTACACCTTC.

This clonotype was counted ten times or more. The chain recombines TRBV27 with TRBJ2-2; weak D call: TRBD2 (5 bases). Germline V gives CDR1 MNHEY, CDR2 SMNVEV (reference sequence). V shed 6 bases and J shed 1 base, with 15 bases lying between them. The CDR3 spans 16 residues. This CDR3 is CASSPIGGWNTGELFF. The CDR3 DNA follows: TGTGCCAGCAGCCCTATTGGAGGTTGGAACACCGGGGAGCTGTTTTTT.

The table lists this clonotype with many counts. The chain is built from TRBV6-1 and TRBJ1-2, with TRBD1 as a possible D gene (5 bases). Trimming took off 8 bases at V and 8 bases at J, with 27 bases between the two ends. This CDR3 is built from 16 residues. Per germline, CDR1 MNHNS and CDR2 SASEGT. CDR3 region: CASFGSGAGYFGGYTF. CDR3 in DNA: TGTGCCAGCTTCGGGTCGGGTGCAGGGTACTTCGGAGGCTACACCTTC.

The chain couples TRBV27 to TRBJ2-1; 7 bases map to TRBD1. The J segment lost 3 bases and the V segment lost 4 bases, leaving 6 bases of the junction unmatched. Germline CDR1 reads MNHEY; CDR2 reads SMNVEV (reference sequence). CDR3 length: 15 residues. CDR3 in amino acids: CASSSTGVVYNEQFF. CDR3 in DNA: TGTGCCAGCAGTTCCACAGGGGTCGTCTACAATGAGCAGTTCTTC.